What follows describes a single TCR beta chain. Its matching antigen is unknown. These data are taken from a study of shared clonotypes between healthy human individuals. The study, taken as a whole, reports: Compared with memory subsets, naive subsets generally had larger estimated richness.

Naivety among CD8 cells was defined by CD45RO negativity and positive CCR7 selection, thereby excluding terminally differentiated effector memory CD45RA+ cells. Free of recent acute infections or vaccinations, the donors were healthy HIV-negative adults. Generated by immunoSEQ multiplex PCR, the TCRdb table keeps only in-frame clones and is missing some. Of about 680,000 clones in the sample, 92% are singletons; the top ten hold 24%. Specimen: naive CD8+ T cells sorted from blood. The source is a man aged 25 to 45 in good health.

The CDR3 DNA sequence: TGTGCCAGCAGTCCCGACAGGACCTACGAGCAGTACTTC. Translating gives CASSPDRTYEQYF. This sequence joins TRBV27 and TRBJ2-7; TRBD1 might be the D (6 bases). The CDR3 is made up of 13 amino acids. With 5 bases removed from V and 2 bases from J, the gap between germline ends came to 10 bases. From germline, CDR1 is MNHEY and CDR2 SMNVEV (reference sequence).